This TCR beta chain was captured in a study of a mutant IDH1 vaccine in newly diagnosed glioma. Study summary: Treated individuals were around 60% male and around 40% female, averaging about 40 years of age. Patients arrived already treated with radiotherapy, temozolomide, or both, most having had both. Study observations and caveats: Pseudoprogression seemed unlinked to shifts in top peripheral T cell clonotypes. Immune responses arising from the vaccine appeared in around 93% of patients.

Comments on this clone: Its antigen is as yet unknown. The sample holds other DNA sequences that translate to the same CDR3.

The V end was cut by 1 base, the J end by 3 bases, with 9 bases between. The CDR3 has 15 amino acids. The germline gives CDR1 SGHTA, CDR2 FQGNSA. Time point denoted: baseline, week 1 (first vaccination visit). As for treatment: pre-vaccination baseline after standard-of-care therapy. Clones were sequenced by immunoSEQ multiplex PCR, and TCRdb holds only the in-frame ones, with some missing. The table shows 60,000 to 85,000 clones, with less than 85% occurring only once. The chain uses TRBV7-2 and TRBJ1-4; a weak D match, TRBD1 (5 bases). This receptor was identified in a man over 45 with glioma. The specimen was PBMCs, collected from a glioma patient treated with radiotherapy, temozolomide or both. The CDR3 protein is CASSLGGLSNEKLFF. The CDR3 bases are TGTGCCAGCAGCTTAGGGGGCCTCTCTAATGAAAAACTGTTTTTT.